This TCR beta chain derives from a study of cytomegalovirus exposure and HLA in healthy donors. The germline V gene encodes CDR1 SNHLY and CDR2 FYNNEI. The V gene end was trimmed by 6 bases and the J gene end by 5 bases; junction bases not matched to a gene: 12. The CDR3 sequence is 16 residues long. Vbeta (60) and Jbeta (13) primers were used in the PCR. Generated by immunoSEQ multiplex PCR, the TCRdb table keeps only in-frame clones and is missing some. Altogether over 200,000 clones are present, 70% to 85% being singletons, with the ten largest covering 3.5% to 4%. This sequence originates from a male donor in good health and CMV-seronegative. V usage is TRBV2 and J usage is TRBJ2-5; 10 bases map to TRBD2. The specimen sequenced was PBMCs. The CDR3 here is CASREPSGRLLETQYF. In DNA form, the CDR3 reads TGTGCCAGCAGGGAACCTAGCGGGAGACTTCTGGAGACCCAGTACTTC.